The 18 T cell receptor beta chains reported below all come from one sample, sequenced in a study of shared clonotypes between healthy human individuals. Assay used: immunoSEQ multiplex PCR; TCRdb lists only in-frame clones, some missing. Among some 2,400,000 clones listed, about 94% were seen once. The specimen sequenced was naive CD4+ T cells sorted from blood. Subset meaning: CD45RA+ positively selected. The source of these receptors is a man between 18 and 35 years old in good health.

J is TRBJ2-7 and V is TRBV7-2, with no clear D. The V end lost 1 base, the J end lost 4 bases, and 8 bases lay between the germline ends. The CDR3 is 13 amino acids. Germline V lookup: CDR1 SGHTA, CDR2 FQGNSA. The CDR3 loop reads CASSLGSVYEQYF. Here the CDR3 DNA reads TGTGCCAGCAGCTTAGGATCGGTTTACGAGCAGTACTTC.

V usage is TRBV10-2 and J usage is TRBJ2-3, with D possibly TRBD1 on 6 matching bases. V was clipped by 6 bases and J by 6 bases, with 10 bases between them. CDR1 and CDR2 from the germline V gene are WSHSY and SAAADI. CDR3 length equals 12 residues. DNA of the CDR3: TGCGCCAGCAGCACAGGGCGCGATACGCAGTATTTT. Residues: CASSTGRDTQYF.

As concerns this clone: The sample holds other DNA sequences that translate to the same CDR3. The rearrangement uses TRBV7-2 and TRBJ1-6; D unresolved. The V and J ends lost 6 bases and 6 bases respectively, with 12 bases between them. This CDR3 is 14 amino acids long. Germline loops: CDR1 SGHTA, CDR2 FQGNSA. Here the CDR3 DNA reads TGTGCCAGCAGTTTGGGCCAGATTAATTCACCCCTCCACTTT. This translates into CASSLGQINSPLHF.

The rearrangement joins TRBV28 to TRBJ1-5; no firm D call. V lost 1 base to trimming and J lost 11 bases, with 9 bases between them. Germline V lookup: CDR1 MDHEN, CDR2 SYDVKM. CDR3 length equals 12 residues. CDR3 region: CASSLYERTQHF. The CDR3 DNA sequence: TGTGCCAGCAGTTTATATGAAAGGACCCAGCATTTT.

The chain employs TRBV18 and TRBJ1-2; 7 bases agree with TRBD1. CDR3 length equals 14 residues. Germline V CDR1 and CDR2: KGHSH, LQKENI. Trimming cost V 5 bases and J 0 bases; bases outside gene matches: 3. The CDR3 protein is CASSAGGTNYGYTF. The CDR3 nucleotides read TGTGCCAGCTCAGCAGGGGGGACTAACTATGGCTACACCTTC.

The chain uses TRBV28 and TRBJ1-1; 9 nucleotides agree with TRBD1. The J segment lost 5 bases and the V segment lost 7 bases, leaving 11 bases of the junction unmatched. Germline CDR1 is MDHEN and CDR2 is SYDVKM. The CDR3 spans 15 residues. The CDR3 DNA is TGTGCCAGCACTTCCCCCGGGACAGGGTCGACTGAAGCTTTCTTT. Amino acids: CASTSPGTGSTEAFF. Full variable domain (missing parts from reference TRBV28 and TRBJ1-1): DVKVTQSSRYLVKRTGEKVFLECVQDMDHENMFWYRQDPGLGLRLIYFSYDVKMKEKGDIPEGYSVSREKKERFSLILESASTNQTSMYLCASTSPGTGSTEAFFGQGTRLTVV.

This sequence joins TRBV6-1 and TRBJ1-1; 7 bases fit TRBD1. V shed 6 bases and J 4 bases; nucleotides not matched to a gene: 8. This CDR3 spans 14 amino acids. Germline V CDR1 and CDR2: MNHNS, SASEGT. CDR3 DNA: TGTGCCAGCAGAGGGGGCTCGGCAACCACTGAAGCTTTCTTT. This gives the protein CASRGGSATTEAFF.

The V call is TRBV25-1, the J call TRBJ1-3; 8 bases fit TRBD1. The CDR3 extends over 15 amino acids. Germline-derived CDR1 and CDR2 are MGHDK and SYGVNS. V gave up 4 bases and J gave up 3 bases; unmatched junction bases: 5. CDR3 nucleotides: TGTGCCAGCAGTGCGGACAGGGAAGGTGGAAACACCATATATTTT. Translated: CASSADREGGNTIYF.

This clone was recorded a few times. J is TRBJ1-1 and V is TRBV30; D gene ambiguous. Germline V gene data show CDR1 as GTSNPN and CDR2 as SVGIG (reference sequence). Trimming removed 4 bases at V and 0 bases at J, with 9 bases between. CDR3 length: 13 residues. In nucleotides, the CDR3 is TGTGCCTGGATGCGGGCCTTGAACACTGAAGCTTTCTTT. It yields the protein CAWMRALNTEAFF. Looking up the rest from reference TRBV30 and TRBJ1-1 gives the full variable domain: SQTIHQWPATLVQPVGSPLSLECTVEGTSNPNLYWYRQAAGRGLQLLFYSVGIGQISSEVPQNLSASRPQDRQFILSSKKLLLSDSGFYLCAWMRALNTEAFFGQGTRLTVV.

This clone was seen a single time. The V gene is TRBV10-3, the J gene TRBJ2-1; 10 bases are a match to TRBD2. The junction had 14 bases not matched to a gene; V was cut back by 1 base and J by 5 bases. Looked up from germline, CDR1 is ENHRY and CDR2 is SYGVKD. This CDR3 has 19 residues. The chain's CDR3 is CAISEWGSGGTGPDNEQFF. As DNA, the CDR3 is TGTGCCATCAGTGAGTGGGGTAGCGGGGGGACGGGCCCCGACAATGAGCAGTTCTTC.

This chain connects TRBV25-1 to TRBJ2-7, with D perhaps TRBD1 (5 bases). The V end was cut by 6 bases, the J end by 3 bases, with 12 bases between. The CDR3 is made up of 13 amino acids. CDR1 is MGHDK, CDR2 SYGVNS, per germline. CDR3 nucleotides: TGTGCCAGCAGGCATGGACAAATCTACGAGCAGTACTTC. It is translated as CASRHGQIYEQYF.

DNA for the CDR3: TGTGCCAGCAGTGTCTGGGGGAACCAGCCCCAGCATTTT. Translating it yields CASSVWGNQPQHF. The rearrangement joins TRBV5-4 to TRBJ1-5; perhaps TRBD1 as D (5 bases). Germline V lookup: CDR1 SGHNT, CDR2 YYREEE (reference sequence). The CDR3 contains 13 residues. Trimming stripped 5 bases from V and 7 bases from J, with 13 bases between.

Note on this clone: Different DNA sequences within this sample yield the same CDR3. This chain joins TRBV7-2 and TRBJ1-5, with 7 bases lining up with TRBD1. The J segment lost 4 bases and the V segment lost 3 bases, leaving 3 bases of the junction unmatched. Looked up from germline, CDR1 is SGHTA and CDR2 is FQGNSA. This CDR3 has 14 amino acids. DNA for the CDR3: TGTGCCAGCAGCTTGGGACAGAGAAATCAGCCCCAGCATTTT. Protein: CASSLGQRNQPQHF.

This clone occurred a few times. V usage is TRBV4-2 and J usage is TRBJ1-6; D is uncertain. Germline assignment: CDR1 LGHNA and CDR2 YNFKEQ. The CDR3 spans 15 residues. V was pared by 0 bases and J by 10 bases, with 13 bases between. Here the CDR3 DNA reads TGTGCCAGCAGCCAAGATTTAGGGAGCGGCTCACCCCTCCACTTT. This translates into CASSQDLGSGSPLHF.

The chain uses TRBV11-2 and TRBJ1-1; no clear D. Germline V lookup: CDR1 SGHAT, CDR2 FQNNGV. V was clipped by 5 bases and J by 6 bases, with 7 bases between them. The CDR3 contains 11 residues. The CDR3 bases are TGTGCCAGCAGCGGATTAGCTGAAGCTTTCTTT. Its protein product is CASSGLAEAFF.

The chain has TRBV6-1 and TRBJ2-1, with TRBD1 as a possible D gene (6 bases). The CDR3 contains 16 residues. Trimming took off 3 bases at V and 0 bases at J, with 12 bases between the two ends. Germline-derived CDR1 and CDR2 are MNHNS and SASEGT. The CDR3 spells CASSDTGMNSYNEQFF. The DNA for the CDR3 is TGTGCCAGCAGTGATACAGGGATGAACTCCTACAATGAGCAGTTCTTC.

The V gene is TRBV30, the J gene TRBJ2-7; D perhaps matches TRBD1 (5 bases). The CDR3 has 15 residues. V dropped 5 bases and J dropped 7 bases, with 24 bases sitting between them. Looked up from germline, CDR1 is GTSNPN and CDR2 is SVGIG (reference sequence). For the CDR3, the DNA is TGTGCCTGGGACCGTGGAGACACAGGCCTCGTAGAGCAGTACTTC. It is translated as CAWDRGDTGLVEQYF.

This clone occurred a few times. This chain joins TRBV7-2 and TRBJ2-1; TRBD2 matches 10 bases. Germline V gene data show CDR1 as SGHTA and CDR2 as FQGNSA. This CDR3 comprises 13 residues. V lost 5 bases and J lost 15; bases outside the gene matches: 10. CDR3 sequence reads: CASSGTSDRIRFF. The DNA for the CDR3 is TGTGCCAGCAGCGGGACTAGCGACCGAATTCGGTTCTTC. The full variable domain, completed using reference TRBV7-2 and TRBJ2-1, is GAGVSQSPSNKVTEKGKDVELRCDPISGHTALYWYRQSLGQGLEFLIYFQGNSAPDKSGLPSDRFSAERTGGSVSTLTIQRTQQEDSAVYLCASSGTSDRIRFFGPGTRLTVL.